These 9 T cell receptor beta chains were sequenced from one sample in a study of early T cells in non-severe SARS-CoV-2 infection. One entry per CDR3 protein results from TCRdb running MiXCR on the 5' RACE reads. Altogether roughly 28,000 distinct CDR3 sequences are present, around 4.4% being singletons, with the ten largest covering around 4.5%. Sequencing used whole blood. The receptors come from an adult who was a healthcare worker with PCR-confirmed SARS-CoV-2 infection or an uninfected control (not recorded which).

There are a few counts of this clonotype. The rearrangement uses TRBV3-1 and TRBJ2-3; the match to TRBD2 covers 8 bases. The germline CDR1 and CDR2 sequences are LGHDT and YNNKEL (reference sequence). V lost 4 bases and J lost 5; bases outside the gene matches: 8. CDR3 length: 15 residues. CDR3 region: CASSLVQRGLDTQYF. Here the CDR3 DNA reads TGTGCCAGCAGCCTCGTCCAGCGGGGGTTAGATACGCAGTATTTT.

The chain uses TRBV5-1 and TRBJ1-1; D not certain. Germline V gives CDR1 SGHRS, CDR2 YFSETQ. This CDR3 has 15 amino acids. V was trimmed by 0 bases and J by 3 bases, leaving 12 bases between them. The DNA for the CDR3 is TGCGCCAGCAGCTTGGTTATTGGGGAAGACACTGAAGCTTTCTTT. Protein sequence: CASSLVIGEDTEAFF.

This clonotype was counted ten times or more. The chain has TRBV20-1 and TRBJ1-1; TRBD1 might be the D (6 bases). CDR1 is DFQATT and CDR2 is SNEGSKA in the germline V gene (reference sequence). Deletions cut 2 bases from V and 1 base from J, with 11 bases between. The CDR3 is 14 residues long. The CDR3 spells CSARFPGQNTEAFF. The CDR3 nucleotides are TGCAGTGCTAGATTTCCGGGACAGAACACTGAAGCTTTCTTT.

This clonotype was seen more than once but under ten times. The rearrangement uses TRBV3-1 and TRBJ2-3; the match to TRBD2 covers 8 bases. Trimming at V came to 3 bases and at J to 5 bases, leaving 7 bases not matched to a gene. Germline V gene lookup returns CDR1 LGHDT and CDR2 YNNKEL (reference sequence). This CDR3 is 15 amino acids long. The CDR3 sequence is CASSHQAGVKDTQYF. The CDR3 DNA sequence: TGTGCCAGCAGCCATCAAGCGGGAGTGAAAGATACGCAGTATTTT.

This clonotype has just a few counts. V gene TRBV7-8 combines with J gene TRBJ2-3, with 7 bases matching TRBD2. J was trimmed by 4 bases and V by 1 base; bases with no gene match: 8. There are 16 residues in the CDR3. Looked up from germline, CDR1 is SGHVS and CDR2 is FQNEAQ. CDR3: CASSLVYRTSADTQYF. In DNA, the CDR3 is TGTGCCAGCAGCTTAGTGTATCGGACTAGTGCAGATACGCAGTATTTT.

On this clonotype itself: A read error is possible here, since a much larger clone lies one base away. This chain connects TRBV11-2 to TRBJ2-1, with 9 bases fitting TRBD2. The CDR3 is 17 amino acids. The germline CDR1 and CDR2 sequences are SGHAT and FQNNGV. The CDR3 coding sequence is TGTGCCAGCGGCTTTCGGAGTAGCGCGGGAGGGCCCGATGAGCAGTTCTTC. It yields the protein CASGFRSSAGGPDEQFF.

This clonotype has a count of ten or more. The chain links TRBV5-1 to TRBJ1-1, with 7 positions matching TRBD1. This CDR3 comprises 16 residues. V was pared by 0 bases and J by 6 bases, with 11 bases of the junction left unmatched. Germline V CDR1 and CDR2: SGHRS, YFSETQ. The CDR3 protein is CASSLEGAGRFAEAFF. The DNA of the CDR3 is TGCGCCAGCAGCTTGGAGGGGGCAGGGAGGTTCGCTGAAGCTTTCTTT.

This clonotype was recorded at least ten times. The chain links TRBV5-1 to TRBJ1-1; D unclear. Germline V gene data show CDR1 as SGHRS and CDR2 as YFSETQ. The CDR3 covers 16 residues. Trimming shortened V by 0 bases and J by 2 bases, and 14 bases separated the two germline ends. This CDR3 is CASSLALGERNTEAFF. DNA of the CDR3: TGCGCCAGCAGCTTGGCCTTGGGAGAACGAAACACTGAAGCTTTCTTT.

The chain recombines TRBV6-1 with TRBJ2-7; D tentatively fits TRBD1 or TRBD2 (5 bases each). There are 15 residues in the CDR3. V lost 2 bases and J lost 1, with 12 bases in between. CDR1 is MNHNS, CDR2 SASEGT, per germline. DNA for the CDR3: TGTGCCAGCAGTGAAACCGGCAGGGAGTCCTACGAGCAGTACTTC. Its protein product is CASSETGRESYEQYF.